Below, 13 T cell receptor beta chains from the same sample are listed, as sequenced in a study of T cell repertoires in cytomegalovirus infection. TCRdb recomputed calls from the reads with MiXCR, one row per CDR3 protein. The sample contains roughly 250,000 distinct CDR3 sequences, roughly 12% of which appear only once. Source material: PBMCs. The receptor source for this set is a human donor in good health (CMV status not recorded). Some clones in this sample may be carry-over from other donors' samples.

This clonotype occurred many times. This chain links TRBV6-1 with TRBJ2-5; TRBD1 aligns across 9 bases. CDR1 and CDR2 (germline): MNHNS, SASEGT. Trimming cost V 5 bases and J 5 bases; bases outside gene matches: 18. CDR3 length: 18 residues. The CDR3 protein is CASSPMGTGGEGYETQYF. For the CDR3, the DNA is TGTGCCAGCAGTCCCATGGGAACAGGGGGCGAAGGTTACGAGACCCAGTACTTC.

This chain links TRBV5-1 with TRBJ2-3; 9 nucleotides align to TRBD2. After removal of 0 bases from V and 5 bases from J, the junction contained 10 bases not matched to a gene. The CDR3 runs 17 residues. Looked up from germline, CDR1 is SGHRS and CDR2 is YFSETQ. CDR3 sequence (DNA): TGCGCCAGCAGCTTGGTACTCCTGCGGGGGGGCCAAGATACGCAGTATTTT. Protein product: CASSLVLLRGGQDTQYF.

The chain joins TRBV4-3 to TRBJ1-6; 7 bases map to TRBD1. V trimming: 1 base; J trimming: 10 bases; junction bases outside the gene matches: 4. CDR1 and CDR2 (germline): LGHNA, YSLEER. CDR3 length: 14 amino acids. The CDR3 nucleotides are TGCGCCAGCAGCCAAGCCAGGGGGATGTCACCCCTCCACTTT. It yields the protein CASSQARGMSPLHF.

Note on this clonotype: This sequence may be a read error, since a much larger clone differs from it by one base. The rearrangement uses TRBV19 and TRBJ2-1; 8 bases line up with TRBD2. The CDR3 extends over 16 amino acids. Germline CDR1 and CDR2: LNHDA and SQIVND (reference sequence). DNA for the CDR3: TGTACCAGTAGTTGGGGGGCGGGGGGCCTGGGGAATGAGCAGTTCTTC. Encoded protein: CTSSWGAGGLGNEQFF.

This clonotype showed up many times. The CDR3 loop reads CASSFPTGEGTEAFF. For the CDR3, the DNA is TGCGCCAGCAGCTTCCCTACAGGGGAAGGCACTGAAGCTTTCTTT. This chain connects TRBV5-1 to TRBJ1-1, with 7 bases identical to TRBD1. J lost 4 bases, V lost 2 bases, and 8 bases had no gene match. There are 15 residues in the CDR3. Per germline, CDR1 SGHRS and CDR2 YFSETQ. The complete variable domain, with remaining parts taken from reference TRBV5-1 and TRBJ1-1, reads KAGVTQTPRYLIKTRGQQVTLSCSPISGHRSVSWYQQTPGQGLQFLFEYFSETQRNKGNFPGRFSGRQFSNSRSEMNVSTLELGDSALYLCASSFPTGEGTEAFFGQGTRLTVV.

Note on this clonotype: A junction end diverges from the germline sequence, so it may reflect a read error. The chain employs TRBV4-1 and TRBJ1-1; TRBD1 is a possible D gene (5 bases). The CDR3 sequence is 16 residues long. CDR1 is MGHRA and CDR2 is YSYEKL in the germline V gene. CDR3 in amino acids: CASSQVPRGVNTEAFF. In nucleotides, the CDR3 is TGTGCCAGCAGCCAAGTTCCACGGGGGGTGAACACTGAAGCTTTCTTT.

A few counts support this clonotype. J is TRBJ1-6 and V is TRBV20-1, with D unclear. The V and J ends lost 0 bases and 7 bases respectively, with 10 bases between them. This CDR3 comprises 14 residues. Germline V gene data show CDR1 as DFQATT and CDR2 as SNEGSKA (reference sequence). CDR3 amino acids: CSARDRDINSPLHF. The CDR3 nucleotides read TGCAGTGCTAGAGATCGCGACATCAATTCACCCCTCCACTTT.

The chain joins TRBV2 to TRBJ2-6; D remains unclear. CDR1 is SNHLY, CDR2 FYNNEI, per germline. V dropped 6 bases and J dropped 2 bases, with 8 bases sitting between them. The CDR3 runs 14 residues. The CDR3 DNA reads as TGTGCCAGCAGCGGGTTCGCTGGGGCCAACGTCCTGACTTTC. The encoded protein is CASSGFAGANVLTF.

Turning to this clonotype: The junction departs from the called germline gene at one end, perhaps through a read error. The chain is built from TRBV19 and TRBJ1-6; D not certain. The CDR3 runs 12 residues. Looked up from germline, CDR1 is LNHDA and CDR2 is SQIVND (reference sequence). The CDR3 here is CASRIENSPRHF. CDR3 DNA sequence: TGTGCCAGTAGGATCGAAAATTCACCCCGCCACTTT.

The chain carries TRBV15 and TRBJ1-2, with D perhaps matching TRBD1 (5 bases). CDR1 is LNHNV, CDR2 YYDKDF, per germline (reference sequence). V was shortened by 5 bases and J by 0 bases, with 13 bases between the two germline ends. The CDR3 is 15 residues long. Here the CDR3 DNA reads TGTGCCACCAGCCCTGGGGGGGAGCCTAACTATGGCTACACCTTC. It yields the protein CATSPGGEPNYGYTF.

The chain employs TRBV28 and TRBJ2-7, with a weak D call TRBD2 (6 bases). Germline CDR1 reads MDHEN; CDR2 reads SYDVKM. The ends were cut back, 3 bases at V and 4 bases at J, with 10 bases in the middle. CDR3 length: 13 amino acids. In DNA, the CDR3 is TGTGCCAGCAGTTTCGCTGGGGGGTACGAGCAGTACTTC. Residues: CASSFAGGYEQYF.

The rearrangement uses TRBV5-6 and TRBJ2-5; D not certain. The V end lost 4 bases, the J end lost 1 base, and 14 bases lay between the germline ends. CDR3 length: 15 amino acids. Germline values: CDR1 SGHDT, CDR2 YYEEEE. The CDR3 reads CASSPLGDSQETQYF. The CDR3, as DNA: TGTGCCAGCAGCCCCCTCGGAGACTCCCAAGAGACCCAGTACTTC.

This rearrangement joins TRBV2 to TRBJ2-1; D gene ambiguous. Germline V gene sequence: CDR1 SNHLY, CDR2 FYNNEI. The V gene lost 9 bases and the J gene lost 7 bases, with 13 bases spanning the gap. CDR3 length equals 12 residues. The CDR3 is CASHGPGNEQFF. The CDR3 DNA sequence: TGTGCCAGTCACGGACCCGGAAATGAGCAGTTCTTC.